Sequencing of this TCR beta chain was carried out in a study of OX40 agonist ivuxolimab in advanced cancers. Germline CDR1 is ENHRY and CDR2 is SYGVKD. V shed 0 bases and J shed 1 base, with 10 bases lying between them. The CDR3 extends over 16 amino acids. Only in-frame clones appear in the TCRdb table, and some are missing; sequencing was by immunoSEQ multiplex PCR. This sample has about 46,000 clones, with 75% to 90% found just once. The V call is TRBV10-3, the J call TRBJ2-1; D gene unclear. The receptor was derived from an adult with an advanced solid tumor such as melanoma, head and neck, liver or kidney cancer. Here the sequenced sample was CD4+ or CD8+ T cells sorted from blood, taken in a trial of the OX40 agonist ivuxolimab. Written as DNA, the CDR3 is TGTGCCATCAGTGAGTCGGTAGGACGTTCCTACAATGAGCAGTTCTTC. It is translated as CAISESVGRSYNEQFF.